This T cell receptor beta chain was sequenced for a study of T cell changes during pregnancy in multiple sclerosis. Clones were sequenced by immunoSEQ multiplex PCR, and TCRdb holds only the in-frame ones, with some missing. The profile shows about 48,000 clones, nearly 95% of them singletons. Trimming took off 4 bases at V and 0 bases at J, with 8 bases between the two ends. The CDR3 runs 13 residues. Germline values: CDR1 SGHKS, CDR2 YYEKEE (reference sequence). This sample comprised CD4+ T cells from peripheral blood mononuclear cells, obtained in the first trimester of pregnancy. The clonotype originates from a female donor with multiple sclerosis, enrolled in a pregnancy study. The rearrangement links TRBV5-5 to TRBJ2-7; D gene uncertain. The CDR3 spells CASSAIVSYEQYF. CDR3 nucleotide sequence: TGTGCCAGCAGCGCGATCGTCTCCTACGAGCAGTACTTC.